The 24 T cell receptor beta chains reported below all come from one sample, sequenced in a study of T-cell memory formation after mild COVID-19. TCRdb re-called the 5' RACE reads through MiXCR, storing one row per CDR3 protein. The sample holds around 470,000 distinct CDR3 sequences, over 15% seen once. What was sequenced was PBMCs or a T cell subset sorted from them (not recorded which). These receptors all stem from an adult woman who had mild COVID-19 (a few samples of this study predate the infection). Cell type and time point are not known.

This rearrangement joins TRBV21-1 to TRBJ2-5. TRBV21-1 corresponds to a pseudogene. The length of the CDR3 is 16 residues. The CDR3 coding sequence is TGTGCCAGCAACGAAGGGGTGGCAGCTGATCCAGAGACCCAGTACTTC. It encodes CASNEGVAADPETQYF.

The CDR3 DNA is TGTGCCAGCACCATCAGGGGTCGAGGTCGTAATTCACCCCTCCACTTT. This translates into CASTIRGRGRNSPLHF. V usage is TRBV12-3 or TRBV12-4 and J usage is TRBJ1-6, with D perhaps matching TRBD1 (6 bases). V gave up 7 bases and J gave up 6 bases, with 19 bases separating them. The CDR3 sequence is 16 residues long.

The chain links TRBV5-5 to TRBJ2-1; TRBD1 matches at 12 bases. The CDR3 loop spans 16 amino acids. The trim removed 0 bases at V and 7 bases at J, leaving 5 bases unmatched. Looked up from germline, CDR1 is SGHKS and CDR2 is YYEKEE (reference sequence). The CDR3 is CASSLEGTGGRNEQFF. Written as DNA, the CDR3 is TGTGCCAGCAGCTTGGAAGGGACAGGGGGCCGAAATGAGCAGTTCTTC.

A single count supports this clonotype. The chain employs TRBV11-2 and TRBJ2-7; 11 positions match TRBD2. The CDR3 is 18 residues long. Germline loops: CDR1 SGHAT, CDR2 FQNNGV. V was clipped by 1 base and J by 0 bases; unmatched bases: 8. The CDR3 bases are TGTGCCAGCAGCTTAGCTTTAACTAGCGGGGGCCTCTCCTACGAGCAGTACTTC. This translates into CASSLALTSGGLSYEQYF. The variable domain in full, completed from reference TRBV11-2 and TRBJ2-7, reads EAGVAQSPRYKIIEKRQSVAFWCNPISGHATLYWYQQILGQGPKLLIQFQNNGVVDDSQLPKDRFSAERLKGVDSTLKIQPAKLEDSAVYLCASSLALTSGGLSYEQYFGPGTRLTVT.

This chain joins TRBV6-2 or TRBV6-3 and TRBJ1-5; D perhaps matches TRBD1 (6 bases). Trimming left V 6 bases short and J 7 bases short, with 13 bases between. This CDR3 is 13 amino acids long. The germline V gene encodes CDR1 MNHEY and CDR2 SVGEGT. The CDR3: CASSTGAGQPQHF. CDR3 nucleotide sequence: TGTGCCAGCAGCACGGGGGCAGGACAGCCCCAGCATTTT.

V is TRBV5-1 and J is TRBJ2-7; 9 bases line up with TRBD1. With V trimmed by 2 bases and J by 3 bases, 3 bases remained unmatched. CDR1 is SGHRS, CDR2 YFSETQ, per germline. CDR3 length: 14 residues. The CDR3 loop is CASSFSGQGYEQYF. In DNA form, the CDR3 reads TGCGCCAGCAGCTTCTCGGGACAGGGCTACGAGCAGTACTTC.

The sample holds many counts of this clonotype. The chain has TRBV9 and TRBJ2-5; D gene uncertain. Germline V gene sequence: CDR1 SGDLS, CDR2 YYNGEE. Trimming left V 7 bases short and J 1 base short, with 8 bases between. The length of the CDR3 is 12 residues. In DNA, the CDR3 is TGTGCCAGCGGAAGTGGCCAAGAGACCCAGTACTTC. Its protein is CASGSGQETQYF.

This clonotype came up many times. The chain carries TRBV7-8 and TRBJ2-3; D unresolved. Trimming removed 2 bases from V and 2 bases from J, with 5 bases in between. The CDR3 is 13 amino acids. Germline loops: CDR1 SGHVS, CDR2 FQNEAQ. The CDR3 DNA reads TGTGCCAGCAGCTTATCCTCCACAGATACGCAGTATTTT. It specifies CASSLSSTDTQYF.

This clonotype was seen more than once but under ten times. The genes are TRBV11-2 and TRBJ1-2; 10 nucleotides line up with TRBD1. V shed 4 bases, J shed 8 bases, and the junction held 7 bases outside the gene matches. This CDR3 has 14 amino acids. Germline V CDR1 and CDR2: SGHAT, FQNNGV. The CDR3 loop reads CASSSWRDRGGYTF. CDR3 bases: TGTGCCAGCAGCTCCTGGCGGGACAGGGGAGGCTACACCTTC.

This clonotype came up a few times. The chain couples TRBV19 to TRBJ2-1; TRBD2 aligns across 13 bases. The CDR3 is 17 amino acids. The V gene's germline CDR1 is LNHDA and CDR2 SQIVND (reference sequence). V lost 4 bases to trimming and J lost 2 bases; unmatched junction nucleotides: 5. CDR3 sequence: CASSKTSGRNTYNEQFF. The CDR3 bases are TGTGCCAGTAGTAAGACTAGCGGGAGGAATACCTACAATGAGCAGTTCTTC.

This clonotype was observed a few times. The chain carries TRBV5-8 and TRBJ2-1, with unresolved D. Germline CDR1 SGHTS, CDR2 YDEGEE. The CDR3 length is 15 residues. V lost 1 base and J 5 bases, leaving 13 bases between the germline ends. The CDR3 loop reads CASSLRVLIDNEQFF. For the CDR3, the DNA is TGTGCCAGCAGCTTGCGGGTTCTAATAGACAATGAGCAGTTCTTC.

J is TRBJ2-5 and V is TRBV9; D tentatively fits TRBD1 or TRBD2 (5 bases each). The ends were cut back, 8 bases at V and 5 bases at J, with 16 bases in the middle. There are 13 residues in the CDR3. CDR1 and CDR2 from the germline V gene are SGDLS and YYNGEE. CDR3 amino acids: CARLRGEVETQYF. CDR3 nucleotide sequence: TGTGCCAGATTGAGGGGAGAAGTCGAGACCCAGTACTTC.

CDR3 in DNA: TGTGCCAGCAGCTTAGTGGCCGGCAGGGCCCACCAGTATTTT. This encodes CASSLVAGRAHQYF. This chain links TRBV7-9 with TRBJ2-3; D possibly corresponds to TRBD1 (5 bases). This CDR3 is 14 amino acids long. The germline V and J ends were trimmed by 1 base and 12 bases, with 17 bases remaining between them. Looked up from germline, CDR1 is SEHNR and CDR2 is FQNEAQ (reference sequence).

This rearrangement joins TRBV9 to TRBJ2-3; 9 bases map to TRBD1. CDR3 length: 15 amino acids. J was trimmed by 3 bases and V by 4 bases; bases with no gene match: 6. Germline assignment: CDR1 SGDLS and CDR2 YYNGEE. The CDR3, as DNA: TGTGCCAGCAGCTCCTGGGACAGGGCAACAGATACGCAGTATTTT. Its protein product is CASSSWDRATDTQYF.

This clonotype came up a few times. The chain links TRBV20-1 to TRBJ2-5; D possibly uses TRBD1 or TRBD2 (6 bases each). With 1 base removed from V and 5 bases from J, the gap between germline ends came to 11 bases. CDR1 and CDR2 from the germline V gene are DFQATT and SNEGSKA (reference sequence). The CDR3 is 13 residues long. The DNA for the CDR3 is TGCAGTGCTAGAGTCCCGGGGGCTGAGACCCAGTACTTC. Its protein is CSARVPGAETQYF.

The chain links TRBV3-1 to TRBJ2-1; 10 bases are a match to TRBD2. CDR1 and CDR2 from the germline V gene are LGHDT and YNNKEL (reference sequence). Losses at the gene ends were 4 bases for V and 5 bases for J; bases not matched to a gene: 8. The CDR3 is 16 amino acids. DNA of the CDR3: TGTGCCAGCAGCCCCTCTAGCGGGAGTTGGGACAATGAGCAGTTCTTC. This encodes CASSPSSGSWDNEQFF.

Only a few counts were recorded for this clonotype. The rearrangement uses TRBV5-5 and TRBJ1-1; D gene ambiguous. Trimming stripped 2 bases from V and 11 bases from J, with 13 bases between. Germline V gives CDR1 SGHKS, CDR2 YYEKEE (reference sequence). The CDR3 extends over 12 amino acids. The CDR3 nucleotides read TGTGCCAGCAGCTTAAATGGTGTCGAGGCTTTCTTT. Protein sequence: CASSLNGVEAFF.

The V and J genes are TRBV7-8 and TRBJ2-3; 12 positions agree with TRBD2. This CDR3 has 16 residues. V shed 5 bases and J 2 bases; nucleotides not matched to a gene: 5. Germline V lookup: CDR1 SGHVS, CDR2 FQNEAQ. The CDR3 bases are TGTGCCAGCAGCGCGAGACTAGCGGGAGACACAGATACGCAGTATTTT. Amino acid sequence: CASSARLAGDTDTQYF.

The chain is built from TRBV20-1 and TRBJ2-3, with 9 bases lining up with TRBD1. There are 12 residues in the CDR3. Germline-derived CDR1 and CDR2 are DFQATT and SNEGSKA (reference sequence). CDR3 nucleotides: TGCGGGCCGGGACAGGGAACAGATACGCAGTATTTT. Protein product: CGPGQGTDTQYF.

The genes are TRBV30 and TRBJ2-1; 7 bases align to TRBD2. The germline V gene encodes CDR1 GTSNPN and CDR2 SVGIG (reference sequence). CDR3 length: 16 residues. Trimming cost V 4 bases and J 10 bases; bases outside gene matches: 19. The CDR3 reads CAWMGRESRFRWEQFF. For the CDR3, the DNA is TGTGCCTGGATGGGGCGGGAGAGTCGATTTCGTTGGGAGCAGTTCTTC.

This clonotype was observed a handful of times. This chain's CDR3 is CATSRVTNTGELFF. In nucleotides, the CDR3 is TGTGCCACCAGCAGAGTTACAAACACCGGGGAGCTGTTTTTT. The chain employs TRBV15 and TRBJ2-2, with D uncertain. V was cut by 1 base and J by 2 bases, with 5 bases left in between. CDR1 is LNHNV and CDR2 is YYDKDF in the germline V gene (reference sequence). This CDR3 is 14 amino acids long.

The gene calls are TRBV5-1 and TRBJ1-2, with TRBD1 identical over 7 bases. V was clipped by 0 bases and J by 4 bases; unmatched bases: 9. CDR1 is SGHRS and CDR2 is YFSETQ in the germline V gene. The CDR3 has 16 residues. The CDR3 DNA follows: TGCGCCAGCAGCTTGGCTATGGGGACAGAGACCTATGGCTACACCTTC. This gives the protein CASSLAMGTETYGYTF.

The rearrangement joins TRBV15 to TRBJ2-3; D not certain. Germline V CDR1 and CDR2: LNHNV, YYDKDF (reference sequence). V was trimmed by 0 bases and J by 2 bases, leaving 9 bases between them. The CDR3 loop spans 15 amino acids. CDR3 coding DNA: TGTGCCACCAGCAGAGATTTTCGGGTCACAGATACGCAGTATTTT. Translated, it gives CATSRDFRVTDTQYF. Complete variable domain (other parts from reference TRBV15 and TRBJ2-3): DAMVIQNPRYQVTQFGKPVTLSCSQTLNHNVMYWYQQKSSQAPKLLFHYYDKDFNNEADTPDNFQSRRPNTSFCFLDIRSPGLGDTAMYLCATSRDFRVTDTQYFGPGTRLTVL.

Only one count was recorded for this clonotype. The rearrangement uses TRBV15 and TRBJ2-5; 7 bases map to TRBD2. Germline V gene sequence: CDR1 LNHNV, CDR2 YYDKDF (reference sequence). V shed 10 bases and J 3 bases; nucleotides not matched to a gene: 14. The CDR3 loop spans 15 amino acids. CDR3 amino acids: CAIQVRGSMEETQYF. CDR3 in DNA: TGTGCCATTCAGGTCCGCGGGAGTATGGAAGAGACCCAGTACTTC.